This T cell receptor (beta chain) appears in the sequencing data of a study of shared clonotypes between healthy human individuals. Germline CDR1 SGHAT, CDR2 FQNNGV. Trimming at V came to 2 bases and at J to 9 bases, leaving 7 bases not matched to a gene. This CDR3 comprises 15 residues. Sequencing used immunoSEQ multiplex PCR; TCRdb keeps in-frame clones, though not all of them. The table lists some 1,400,000 clones, approximately 97% of them singletons. This sequence was found in a man between 25 and 39 years old in good health. This chain connects TRBV11-2 to TRBJ2-1, with TRBD2 matching 10 bases. Sequencing was carried out using naive CD4+ T cells sorted from blood. The subset: CD45RA+ positively selected. The CDR3 sequence is CASSLLSSGSSEQFF. DNA of the CDR3: TGTGCCAGCAGCTTATTGTCTAGCGGGAGCAGTGAGCAGTTCTTC.